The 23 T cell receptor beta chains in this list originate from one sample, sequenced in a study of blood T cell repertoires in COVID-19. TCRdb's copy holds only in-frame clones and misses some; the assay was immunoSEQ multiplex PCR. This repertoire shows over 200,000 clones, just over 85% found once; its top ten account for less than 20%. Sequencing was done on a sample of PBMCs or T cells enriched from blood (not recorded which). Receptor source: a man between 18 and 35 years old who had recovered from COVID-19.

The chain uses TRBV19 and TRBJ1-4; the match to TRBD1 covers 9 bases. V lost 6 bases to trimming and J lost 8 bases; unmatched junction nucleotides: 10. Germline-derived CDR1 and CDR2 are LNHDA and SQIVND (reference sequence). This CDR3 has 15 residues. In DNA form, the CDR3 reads TGTGCCAGTAGGGTTCCCGGACAGGGGATGGAAAAACTGTTTTTT. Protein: CASRVPGQGMEKLFF.

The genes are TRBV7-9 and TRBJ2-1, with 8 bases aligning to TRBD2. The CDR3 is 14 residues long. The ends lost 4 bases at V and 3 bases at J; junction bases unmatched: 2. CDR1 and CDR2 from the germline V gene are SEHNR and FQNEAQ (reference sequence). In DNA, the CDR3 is TGTGCCAGCAGCTCCAGCGGGAGCTACAATGAGCAGTTCTTC. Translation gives CASSSSGSYNEQFF.

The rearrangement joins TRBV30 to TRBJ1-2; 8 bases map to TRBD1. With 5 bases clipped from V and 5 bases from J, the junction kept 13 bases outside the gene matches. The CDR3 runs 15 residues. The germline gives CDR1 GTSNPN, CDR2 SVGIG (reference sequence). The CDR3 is CAWEKDAGGAYGYTF. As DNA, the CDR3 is TGTGCCTGGGAGAAAGACGCAGGGGGCGCGTATGGCTACACCTTC.

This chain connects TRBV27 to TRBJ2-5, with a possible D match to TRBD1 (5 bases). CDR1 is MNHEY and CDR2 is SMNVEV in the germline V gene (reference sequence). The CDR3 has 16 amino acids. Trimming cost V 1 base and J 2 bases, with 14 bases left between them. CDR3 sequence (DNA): TGTGCCAGCAGTTTATTGGCCAGTGCAGGGCAAGAGACCCAGTACTTC. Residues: CASSLLASAGQETQYF.

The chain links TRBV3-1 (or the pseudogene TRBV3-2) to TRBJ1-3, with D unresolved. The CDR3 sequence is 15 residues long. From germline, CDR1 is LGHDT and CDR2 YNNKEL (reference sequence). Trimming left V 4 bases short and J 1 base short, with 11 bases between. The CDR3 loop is CASSRLTESGNTIYF. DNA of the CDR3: TGTGCCAGCAGCCGGCTCACAGAATCTGGAAACACCATATATTTT.

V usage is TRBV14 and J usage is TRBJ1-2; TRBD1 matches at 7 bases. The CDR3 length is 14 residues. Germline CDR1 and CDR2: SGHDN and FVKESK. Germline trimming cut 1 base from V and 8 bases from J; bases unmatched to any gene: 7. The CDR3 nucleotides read TGTGCCAGCAGCCAAGGGGGACAGTTGACCGGCTACACCTTC. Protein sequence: CASSQGGQLTGYTF.

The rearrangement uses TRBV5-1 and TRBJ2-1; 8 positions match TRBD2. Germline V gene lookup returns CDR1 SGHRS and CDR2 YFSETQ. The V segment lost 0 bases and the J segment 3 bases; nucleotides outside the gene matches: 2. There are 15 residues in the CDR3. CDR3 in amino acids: CASSLDSGSYNEQFF. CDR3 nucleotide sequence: TGCGCCAGCAGCTTGGACAGCGGGAGCTACAATGAGCAGTTCTTC.

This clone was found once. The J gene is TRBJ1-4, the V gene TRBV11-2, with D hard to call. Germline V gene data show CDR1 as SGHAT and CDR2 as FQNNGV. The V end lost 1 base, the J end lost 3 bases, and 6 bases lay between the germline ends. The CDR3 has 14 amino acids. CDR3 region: CASSLGLSNEKLFF. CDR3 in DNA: TGTGCCAGCAGCTTAGGGCTGTCTAATGAAAAACTGTTTTTT.

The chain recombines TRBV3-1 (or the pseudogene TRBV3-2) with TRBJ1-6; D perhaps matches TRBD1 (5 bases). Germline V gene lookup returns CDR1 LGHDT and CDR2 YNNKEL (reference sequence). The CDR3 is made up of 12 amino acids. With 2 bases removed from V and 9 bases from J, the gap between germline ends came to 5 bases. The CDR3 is CASSQQGSPLHF. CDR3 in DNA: TGTGCCAGCAGCCAACAGGGTTCACCCCTCCACTTT.

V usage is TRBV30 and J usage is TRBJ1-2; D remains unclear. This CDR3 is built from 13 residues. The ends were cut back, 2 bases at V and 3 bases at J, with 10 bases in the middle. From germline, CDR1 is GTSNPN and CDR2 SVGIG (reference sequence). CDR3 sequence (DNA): TGTGCCTGGAGTATAGGGAGAGACTATGGCTACACCTTC. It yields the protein CAWSIGRDYGYTF.

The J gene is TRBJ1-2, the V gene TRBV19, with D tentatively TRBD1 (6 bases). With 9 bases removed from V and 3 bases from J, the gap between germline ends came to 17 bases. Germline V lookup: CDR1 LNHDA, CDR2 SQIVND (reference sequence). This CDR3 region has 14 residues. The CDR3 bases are TGTGCCAGCTCCCCAGCAGGGGAGTACTATGGCTACACCTTC. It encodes CASSPAGEYYGYTF.

This chain's CDR3 is CASSLEASGAYEQYF. The CDR3 nucleotides are TGTGCCAGCAGCTTAGAGGCTAGCGGGGCATACGAGCAGTACTTC. This chain connects TRBV7-6 to TRBJ2-7, with TRBD2 matching 9 bases. This CDR3 has 15 amino acids. Unmatched junction bases numbered 5, after V lost 1 base and J lost 4 bases. CDR1 is SGHVS, CDR2 FNYEAQ, per germline.

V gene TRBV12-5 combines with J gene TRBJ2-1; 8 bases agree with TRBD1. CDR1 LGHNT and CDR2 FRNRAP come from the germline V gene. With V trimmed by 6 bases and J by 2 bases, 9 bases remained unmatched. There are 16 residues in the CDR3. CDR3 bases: TGTGCTAGTGGCCAGATCCAGGGGGCGCCCTACAATGAGCAGTTCTTC. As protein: CASGQIQGAPYNEQFF.

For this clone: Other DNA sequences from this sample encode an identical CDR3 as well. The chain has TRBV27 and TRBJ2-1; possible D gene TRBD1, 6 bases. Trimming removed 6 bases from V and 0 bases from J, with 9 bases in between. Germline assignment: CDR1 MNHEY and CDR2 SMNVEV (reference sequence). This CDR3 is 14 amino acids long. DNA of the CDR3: TGTGCCAGCAGCCTAGGGGGCTCCTACAATGAGCAGTTCTTC. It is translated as CASSLGGSYNEQFF.

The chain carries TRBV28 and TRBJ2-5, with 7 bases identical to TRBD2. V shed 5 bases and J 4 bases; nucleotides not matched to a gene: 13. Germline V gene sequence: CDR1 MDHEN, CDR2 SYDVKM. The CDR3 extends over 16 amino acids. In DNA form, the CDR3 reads TGTGCCAGCAGTACCTCTCGCGGGAGAAGAGGAGAGACCCAGTACTTC. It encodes CASSTSRGRRGETQYF.

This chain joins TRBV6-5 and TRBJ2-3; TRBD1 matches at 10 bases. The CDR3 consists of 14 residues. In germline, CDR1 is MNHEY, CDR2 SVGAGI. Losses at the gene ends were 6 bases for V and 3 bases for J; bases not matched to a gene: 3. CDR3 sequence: CASSWDRGTDTQYF. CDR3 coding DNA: TGTGCCAGCAGCTGGGACAGGGGTACAGATACGCAGTATTTT.

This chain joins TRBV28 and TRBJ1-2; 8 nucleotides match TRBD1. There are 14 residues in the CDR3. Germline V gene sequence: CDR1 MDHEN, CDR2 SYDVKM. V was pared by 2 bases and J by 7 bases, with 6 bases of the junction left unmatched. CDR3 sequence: CASSLNPGGGGYTF. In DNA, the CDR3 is TGTGCCAGCAGTTTAAACCCAGGGGGCGGTGGCTACACCTTC.

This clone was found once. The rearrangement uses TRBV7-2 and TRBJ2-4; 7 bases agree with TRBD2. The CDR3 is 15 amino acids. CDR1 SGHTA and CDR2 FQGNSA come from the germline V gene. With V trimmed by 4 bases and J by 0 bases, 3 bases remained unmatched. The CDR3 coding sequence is TGTGCCAGCAGCTCTAGCGGTCTAGCCAAAAACATTCAGTACTTC. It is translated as CASSSSGLAKNIQYF.

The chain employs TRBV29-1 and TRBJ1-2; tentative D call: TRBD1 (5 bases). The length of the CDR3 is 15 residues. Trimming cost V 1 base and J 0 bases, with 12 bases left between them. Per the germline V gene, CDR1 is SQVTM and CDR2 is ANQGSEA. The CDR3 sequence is CSVEGEQEANYGYTF. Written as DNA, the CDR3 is TGCAGCGTTGAAGGTGAACAGGAAGCTAACTATGGCTACACCTTC. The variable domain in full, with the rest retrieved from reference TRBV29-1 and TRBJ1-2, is SAVISQKPSRDICQRGTSLTIQCQVDSQVTMMFWYRQQPGQSLTLIATANQGSEATYESGFVIDKFPISRPNLTFSTLTVSNMSPEDSSIYLCSVEGEQEANYGYTFGSGTRLTVV.

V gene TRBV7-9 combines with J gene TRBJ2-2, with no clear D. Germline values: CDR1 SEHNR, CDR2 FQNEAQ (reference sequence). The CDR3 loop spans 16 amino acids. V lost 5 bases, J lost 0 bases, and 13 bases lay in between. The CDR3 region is CASSHLRVTNTGELFF. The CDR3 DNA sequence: TGTGCCAGCAGCCACCTCCGGGTCACGAACACCGGGGAGCTGTTTTTT. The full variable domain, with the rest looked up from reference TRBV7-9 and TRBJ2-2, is DTGVSQNPRHKITKRGQNVTFRCDPISEHNRLYWYRQTLGQGPEFLTYFQNEAQLEKSRLLSDRFSAERPKGSFSTLEIQRTEQGDSAMYLCASSHLRVTNTGELFFGEGSRLTVL.

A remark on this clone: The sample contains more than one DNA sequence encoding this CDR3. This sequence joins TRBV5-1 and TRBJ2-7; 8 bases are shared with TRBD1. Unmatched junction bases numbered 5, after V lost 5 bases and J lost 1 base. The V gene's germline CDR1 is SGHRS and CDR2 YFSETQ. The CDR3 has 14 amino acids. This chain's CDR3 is CASSSGTGSYEQYF. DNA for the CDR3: TGCGCCAGCAGTTCCGGGACAGGTTCCTACGAGCAGTACTTC.

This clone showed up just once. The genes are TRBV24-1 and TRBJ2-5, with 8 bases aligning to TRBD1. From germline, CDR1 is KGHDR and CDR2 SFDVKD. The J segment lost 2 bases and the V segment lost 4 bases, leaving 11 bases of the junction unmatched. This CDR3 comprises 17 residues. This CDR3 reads CATSDTRIRGRQETQYF. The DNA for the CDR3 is TGTGCCACCAGTGACACTCGGATCAGGGGGCGACAAGAGACCCAGTACTTC.

CDR3 protein: CASSQVLTGGLSNEKLFF. The DNA of the CDR3 is TGTGCCAGCAGCCAAGTTCTGACAGGGGGGCTTTCTAATGAAAAACTGTTTTTT. This chain joins TRBV4-2 and TRBJ1-4; TRBD1 matches at 9 bases. Germline lookup yields CDR1 LGHNA and CDR2 YNFKEQ. V gave up 1 base and J gave up 3 bases; unmatched junction bases: 9. CDR3 length equals 18 residues.